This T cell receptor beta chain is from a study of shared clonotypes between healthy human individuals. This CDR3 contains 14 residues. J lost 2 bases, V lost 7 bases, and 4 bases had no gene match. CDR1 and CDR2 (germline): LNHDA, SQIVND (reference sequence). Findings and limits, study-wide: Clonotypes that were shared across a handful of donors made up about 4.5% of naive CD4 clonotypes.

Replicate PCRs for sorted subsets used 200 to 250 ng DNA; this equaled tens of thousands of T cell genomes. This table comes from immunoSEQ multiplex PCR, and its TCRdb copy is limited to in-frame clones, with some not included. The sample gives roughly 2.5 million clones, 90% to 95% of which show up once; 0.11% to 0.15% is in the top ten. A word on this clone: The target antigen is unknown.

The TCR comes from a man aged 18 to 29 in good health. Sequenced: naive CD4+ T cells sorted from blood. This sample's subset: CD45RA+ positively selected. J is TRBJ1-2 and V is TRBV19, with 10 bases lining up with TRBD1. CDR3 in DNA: TGTGCCAGTATTCCGGGACAGGGGAACTATGGCTACACCTTC. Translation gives CASIPGQGNYGYTF.